This T cell receptor beta chain originates from a study of CD8 T cells in Susac syndrome. Notes on this clonotype: Its antigen is not identified.

From blood CD8+ and CD4+ T cells, TCR beta sequences were generated. Each multiple sclerosis control was a treatment-naive patient with relapsing-remitting disease that was either stable or active. Random hexamers served to reverse transcribe roughly 0.45 to 1 ug RNA. It was immunoSEQ multiplex PCR that amplified TCR beta CDR3 across 54 Vbeta and 13 Jbeta. TCRdb reprocessed the immunoSEQ multiplex PCR reads via MiXCR and lists one record per CDR3 protein. The table has about 130,000 distinct CDR3 sequences, over 85% seen once; the top ten hold roughly 0.3%. General study points: TCR sequencing and HLA analysis covered a relatively small number of individuals.

Germline CDR1 SGHVS, CDR2 FNYEAQ. V was cut by 3 bases and J by 3 bases, with 15 bases left in between. The CDR3 sequence is 16 residues long. The clonotype was recovered from a human donor with multiple sclerosis. What was sequenced was CD8+ T cells from PBMCs. The chain uses TRBV7-6 and TRBJ2-1; D is possibly TRBD1 (6 bases). Written as DNA, the CDR3 is TGTGCCAGCAGCTTCCCAGGGGTTGGAGGCTACAATGAGCAGTTCTTC. It specifies CASSFPGVGGYNEQFF.